This T cell receptor beta chain was captured in a study of T cells after yellow fever vaccination. Overall study results and limits: Peak timing came faster in the weaker secondary response, day 5 versus 15. Among primary-vaccination clones, most reappeared after the booster, at around 97% for CD4 and around 91% for CD8.

This clonotype was counted a few times. No antigen is known for it. 5'RACE template switching generated TCR cDNA, adding a universal primer site and UMIs. TCRdb recomputed calls from the 5' RACE reads with MiXCR, one row per CDR3 protein. Of about 320,000 distinct CDR3 sequences in the sample, about 10% were seen once. Germline loops: CDR1 SGHTA, CDR2 FQGNSA. V lost 1 base, J lost 3 bases, and 7 bases stayed unmatched. This CDR3 contains 17 residues. This TCR derives from a man aged 18 to 30 who received the YFV17D yellow fever vaccine. The chain combines TRBV7-2 with TRBJ2-2; 8 bases are a match to TRBD1. Sequenced material: CD4+ T cells sorted from PBMCs, taken 45 days after the yellow fever booster vaccination. The CDR3 nucleotides are TGTGCCAGCAGCTTAGTTGGCGGACAGGGTTACACCGGGGAGCTGTTTTTT. It translates to CASSLVGGQGYTGELFF.